Each of the 5 T cell receptor beta chains below was sequenced from the same sample in a study of CD4+ T cells in melanoma. The assay was immunoSEQ multiplex PCR, and TCRdb's table has in-frame clones only and misses some. Among roughly 150,000 clones listed, about nine tenths were seen once. All receptors come from a human donor with melanoma.

The chain joins TRBV6-1 to TRBJ1-2; D not certain. Germline loops: CDR1 MNHNS, CDR2 SASEGT. Trimming removed 1 base from V and 2 bases from J, with 8 bases in between. The CDR3 is made up of 14 amino acids. This chain's CDR3 is CASSEVAGNYGYTF. CDR3 bases: TGTGCCAGCAGTGAAGTAGCGGGGAACTATGGCTACACCTTC.

As to this clone: At the DNA level, this CDR3 is encoded by other sequences in the same sample as well. The chain recombines TRBV6-1 with TRBJ2-7; D gene uncertain. Trimming took 3 bases from V and 6 from J, leaving 12 bases between them. The CDR3 consists of 13 residues. Germline CDR1 MNHNS, CDR2 SASEGT. The CDR3 here is CASSEARPGEQYF. DNA for the CDR3: TGTGCCAGCAGTGAGGCACGCCCTGGCGAGCAGTACTTC.

The chain is built from TRBV5-1 and TRBJ2-5; D unresolved. V was shortened by 0 bases and J by 0 bases, with 6 bases between the two germline ends. The germline V gene encodes CDR1 SGHRS and CDR2 YFSETQ. There are 14 residues in the CDR3. CDR3 region: CASSLAPHQETQYF. In DNA form, the CDR3 reads TGCGCCAGCAGCTTGGCCCCCCACCAAGAGACCCAGTACTTC.

The J gene is TRBJ1-5, the V gene TRBV19; perhaps TRBD1 as D (6 bases). The germline V and J ends were trimmed by 4 bases and 6 bases, with 13 bases remaining between them. The CDR3 is 14 residues long. Germline V gives CDR1 LNHDA, CDR2 SQIVND (reference sequence). The CDR3 here is CASSTRQAFQPQHF. CDR3 sequence (DNA): TGTGCCAGTAGTACCAGACAGGCGTTTCAGCCCCAGCATTTT.

The V call is TRBV2, the J call TRBJ1-2; TRBD1 agrees at 9 bases. The CDR3 loop spans 13 amino acids. J gave up 9 bases and V 5 bases, and 7 bases lay outside the gene matches. CDR1 SNHLY and CDR2 FYNNEI come from the germline V gene. The CDR3 DNA follows: TGTGCCAGCAGTTGGGACAGGGATGGACGCTACACCTTC. It translates to CASSWDRDGRYTF.